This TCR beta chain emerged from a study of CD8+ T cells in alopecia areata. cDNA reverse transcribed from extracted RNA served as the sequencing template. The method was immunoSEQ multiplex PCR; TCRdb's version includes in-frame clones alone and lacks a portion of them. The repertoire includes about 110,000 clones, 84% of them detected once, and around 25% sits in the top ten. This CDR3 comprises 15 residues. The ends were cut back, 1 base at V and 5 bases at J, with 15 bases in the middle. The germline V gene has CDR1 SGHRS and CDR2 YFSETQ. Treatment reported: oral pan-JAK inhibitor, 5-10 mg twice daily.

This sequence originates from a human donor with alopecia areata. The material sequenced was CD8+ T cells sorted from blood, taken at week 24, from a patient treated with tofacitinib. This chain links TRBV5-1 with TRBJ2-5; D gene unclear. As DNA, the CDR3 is TGCGCCAGCAGCTTGTTTGCCGGACGGTTTGAGACCCAGTACTTC. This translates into CASSLFAGRFETQYF.